Described below is a single T cell receptor (beta chain) sequence and its context. Per the original data handling: Estimation of nucleated cell counts relied on the amplification of reference gene primers. Sequenced by immunoSEQ multiplex PCR; TCRdb stores in-frame clones only, minus some. That table gives V, J and clone size, and the DNA gave D and trimming. The sample records 120,000 to 150,000 clones, around 80% being singletons. This sample is drawn from a study of blood T cell repertoires in COVID-19. At the level of the study: The origin of the acute and convalescent COVID-19 samples was the United States, Italy and Spain. T cells, B-cell-depleted T cells, or PBMCs supplied cDNA or gDNA.

V lost 4 bases, J lost 2 bases, and 11 bases lay in between. The CDR3 extends over 14 amino acids. The germline V gene has CDR1 SGDLS and CDR2 YYNGEE. The J gene is TRBJ2-3, the V gene TRBV9; D perhaps matches TRBD1 (6 bases). The source is a man aged 60 to 69 with active or convalescent COVID-19. Sequenced: peripheral blood. CDR3 nucleotides: TGTGCCAGCAGCCGACAGGACCCCACAGATACGCAGTATTTT. This sequence encodes CASSRQDPTDTQYF. The entire variable domain, with the rest obtained from reference TRBV9 and TRBJ2-3, is as follows: DSGVTQTPKHLITATGQRVTLRCSPRSGDLSVYWYQQSLDQGLQFLIQYYNGEERAKGNILERFSAQQFPDLHSELNLSSLELGDSALYFCASSRQDPTDTQYFGPGTRLTVL.